The entry that follows covers one TCR beta chain sequence. The antigen is unknown. Germline-derived CDR1 and CDR2 are MNHEY and SMNVEV (reference sequence). The ends lost 4 bases at V and 4 bases at J; junction bases unmatched: 4. The length of the CDR3 is 14 residues. This specimen comes from a study of cytomegalovirus exposure and HLA in healthy donors. The PCR made use of 60 Vbeta and 13 Jbeta primers. Repertoires were generated with immunoSEQ multiplex PCR, while TCRdb's copy carries only in-frame clones and drops some. The sample lists 150,000 or so clones; less than 90% were seen once. Broader study findings: It was confirmed in vitro that a few of the CMV-associated chains were specific for CMV antigens. The study recorded more than 150 TCR beta chains that were cytomegalovirus-associated.

The specimen sequenced was PBMCs. The V call is TRBV27, the J call TRBJ2-5; the match to TRBD1 covers 9 bases. The receptor was isolated from a woman in her 50s in good health and CMV-seropositive. CDR3 in DNA: TGTGCCAGCAGTTCTGGGACAGGGATAGAGACCCAGTACTTC. It translates to CASSSGTGIETQYF.